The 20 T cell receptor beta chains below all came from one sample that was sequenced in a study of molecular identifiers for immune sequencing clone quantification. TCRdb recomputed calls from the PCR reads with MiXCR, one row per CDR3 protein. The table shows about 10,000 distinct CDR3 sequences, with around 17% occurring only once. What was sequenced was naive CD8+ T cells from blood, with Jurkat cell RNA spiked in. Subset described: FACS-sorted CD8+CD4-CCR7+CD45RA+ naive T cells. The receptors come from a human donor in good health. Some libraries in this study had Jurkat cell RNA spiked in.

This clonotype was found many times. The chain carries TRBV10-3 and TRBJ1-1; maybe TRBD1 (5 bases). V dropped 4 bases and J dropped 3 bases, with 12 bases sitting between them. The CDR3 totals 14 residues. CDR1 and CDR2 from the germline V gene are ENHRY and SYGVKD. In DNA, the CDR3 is TGTGCCATCAGTGCTGGGGGTGGGTACACTGAAGCTTTCTTT. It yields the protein CAISAGGGYTEAFF.

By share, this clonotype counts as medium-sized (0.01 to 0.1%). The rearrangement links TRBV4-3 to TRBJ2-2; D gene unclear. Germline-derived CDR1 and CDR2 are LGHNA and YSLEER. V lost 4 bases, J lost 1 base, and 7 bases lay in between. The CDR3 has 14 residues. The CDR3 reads CASSPSRNTGELFF. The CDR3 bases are TGCGCCAGCAGCCCATCCAGGAACACCGGGGAGCTGTTTTTT.

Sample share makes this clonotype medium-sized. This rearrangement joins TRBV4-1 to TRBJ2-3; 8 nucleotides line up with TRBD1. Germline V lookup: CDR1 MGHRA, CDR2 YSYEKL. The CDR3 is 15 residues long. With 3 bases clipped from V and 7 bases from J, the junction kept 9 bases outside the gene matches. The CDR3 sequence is CASSQSPGTGHTQYF. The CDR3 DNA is TGCGCCAGCAGCCAGTCGCCCGGGACAGGTCATACGCAGTATTTT.

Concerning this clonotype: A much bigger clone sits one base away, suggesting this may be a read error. The CDR3 region is CTSSLGLAGVGSYNEQFF. CDR3 nucleotide sequence: TGTACCAGCAGCTTGGGACTAGCGGGAGTCGGATCCTACAATGAGCAGTTCTTC. This chain connects TRBV7-9 to TRBJ2-1; TRBD2 matches 14 bases. CDR3 length: 18 residues. Looked up from germline, CDR1 is SEHNR and CDR2 is FQNEAQ (reference sequence).

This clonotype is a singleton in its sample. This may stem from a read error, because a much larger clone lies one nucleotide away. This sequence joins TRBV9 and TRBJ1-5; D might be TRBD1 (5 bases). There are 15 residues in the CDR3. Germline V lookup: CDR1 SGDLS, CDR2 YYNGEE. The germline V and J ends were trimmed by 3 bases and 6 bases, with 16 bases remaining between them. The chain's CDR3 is CASSGGRQGCQPQHF. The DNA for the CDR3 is TGTGCCAGCAGCGGTGGGCGGCAGGGTTGTCAGCCCCAGCATTTT.

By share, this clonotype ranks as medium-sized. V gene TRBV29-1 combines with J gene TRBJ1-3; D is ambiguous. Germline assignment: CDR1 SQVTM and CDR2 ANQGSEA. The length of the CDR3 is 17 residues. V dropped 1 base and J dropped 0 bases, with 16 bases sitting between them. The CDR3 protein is CSVEGLDTLSSGNTIYF. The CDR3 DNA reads TGCAGCGTTGAAGGTCTTGACACCCTGAGCTCTGGAAACACCATATATTTT.

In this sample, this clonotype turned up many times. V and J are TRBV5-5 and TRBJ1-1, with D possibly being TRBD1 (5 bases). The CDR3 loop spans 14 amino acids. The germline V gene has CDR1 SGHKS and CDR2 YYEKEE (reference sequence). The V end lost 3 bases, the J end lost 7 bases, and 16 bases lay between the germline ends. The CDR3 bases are TGTGCCAGCAGCTGGGGGGACTTGTGGGTTGAAGCTTTCTTT. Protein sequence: CASSWGDLWVEAFF.

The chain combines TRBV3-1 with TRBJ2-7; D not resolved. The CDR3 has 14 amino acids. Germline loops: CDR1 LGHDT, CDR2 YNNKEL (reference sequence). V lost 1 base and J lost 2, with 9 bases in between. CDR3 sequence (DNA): TGTGCCAGCAGCCAAGGCCCCGTTACCTACGAGCAGTACTTC. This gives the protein CASSQGPVTYEQYF.

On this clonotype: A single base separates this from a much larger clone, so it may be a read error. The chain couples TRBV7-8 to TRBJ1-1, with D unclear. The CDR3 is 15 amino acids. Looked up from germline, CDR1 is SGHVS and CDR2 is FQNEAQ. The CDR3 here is CASSLRHYSDTEALF. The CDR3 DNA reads TGTGCCAGCAGCTTACGTCATTACAGCGACACTGAAGCTCTCTTT. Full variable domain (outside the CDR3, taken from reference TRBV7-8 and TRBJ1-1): GAGVSQSPRYKVAKRGQDVALRCDPISGHVSLFWYQQALGQGPEFLTYFQNEAQLDKSGLPSDRFFAERPEGSVSTLKIQRTQQEDSAVYLCASSLRHYSDTEALFGQGTRLTVV.

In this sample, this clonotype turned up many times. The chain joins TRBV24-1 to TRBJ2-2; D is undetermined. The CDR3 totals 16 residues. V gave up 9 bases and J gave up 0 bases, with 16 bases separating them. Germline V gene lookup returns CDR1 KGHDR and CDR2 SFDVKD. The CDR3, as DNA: TGTGCCACCGCGAGGACCGAGACGGCGAACACCGGGGAGCTGTTTTTT. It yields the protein CATARTETANTGELFF.

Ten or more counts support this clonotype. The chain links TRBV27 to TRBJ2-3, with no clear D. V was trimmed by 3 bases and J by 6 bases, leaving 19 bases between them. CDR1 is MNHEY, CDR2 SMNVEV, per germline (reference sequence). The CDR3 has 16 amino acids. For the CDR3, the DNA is TGTGCCAGCAGTTTCTCCTGGCACAGCCGCCTCGATACGCAGTATTTT. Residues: CASSFSWHSRLDTQYF.

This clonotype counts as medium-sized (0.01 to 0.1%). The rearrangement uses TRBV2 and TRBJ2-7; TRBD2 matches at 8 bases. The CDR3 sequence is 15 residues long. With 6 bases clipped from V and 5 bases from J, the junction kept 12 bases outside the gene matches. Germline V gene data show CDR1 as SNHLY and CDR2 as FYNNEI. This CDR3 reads CASSPIREGRHEQYF. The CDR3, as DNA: TGTGCCAGCAGCCCCATCCGGGAGGGCCGGCACGAGCAGTACTTC.

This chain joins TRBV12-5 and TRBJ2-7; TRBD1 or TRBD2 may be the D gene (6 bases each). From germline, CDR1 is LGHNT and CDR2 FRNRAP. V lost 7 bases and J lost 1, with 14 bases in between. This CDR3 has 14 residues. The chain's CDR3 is CASVPQGRSYEQYF. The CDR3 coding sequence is TGTGCTAGTGTTCCTCAGGGGAGGTCCTACGAGCAGTACTTC. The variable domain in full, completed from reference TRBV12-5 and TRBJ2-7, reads DARVTQTPRHKVTEMGQEVTMRCQPILGHNTVFWYRQTMMQGLELLAYFRNRAPLDDSGMPKDRFSAEMPDATLATLKIQPSEPRDSAVYFCASVPQGRSYEQYFGPGTRLTVT.

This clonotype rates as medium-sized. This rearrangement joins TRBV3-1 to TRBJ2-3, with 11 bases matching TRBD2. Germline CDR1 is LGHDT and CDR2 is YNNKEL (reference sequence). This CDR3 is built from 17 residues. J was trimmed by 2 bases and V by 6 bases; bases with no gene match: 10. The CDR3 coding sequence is TGTGCCAGCAGGGAGTCAACTAGCGGGAGAATCACAGATACGCAGTATTTT. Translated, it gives CASRESTSGRITDTQYF.

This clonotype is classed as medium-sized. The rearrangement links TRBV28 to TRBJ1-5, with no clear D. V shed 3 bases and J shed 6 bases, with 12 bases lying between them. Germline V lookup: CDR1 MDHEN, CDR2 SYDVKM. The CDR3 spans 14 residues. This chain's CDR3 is CASSFGGLGQPQHF. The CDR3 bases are TGTGCCAGCAGTTTTGGAGGGCTGGGTCAGCCCCAGCATTTT.

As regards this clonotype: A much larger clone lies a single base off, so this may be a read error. CDR3 in amino acids: CASGPGLNYEQYF. DNA of the CDR3: TGTGCCAGCGGCCCAGGACTCAACTACGAGCAGTACTTC. The chain employs TRBV7-2 and TRBJ2-7; possible D gene TRBD2, 5 bases. V gave up 8 bases and J gave up 3 bases, with 14 bases separating them. The CDR3 runs to 13 residues. Germline-derived CDR1 and CDR2 are SGHTA and FQGNSA.

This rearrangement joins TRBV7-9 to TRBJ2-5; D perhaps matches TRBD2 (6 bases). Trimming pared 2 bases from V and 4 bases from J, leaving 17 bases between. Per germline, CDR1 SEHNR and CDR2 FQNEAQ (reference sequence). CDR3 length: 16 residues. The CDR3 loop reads CASSLIHAEGGETQYF. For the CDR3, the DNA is TGTGCCAGCAGCTTAATTCATGCCGAGGGAGGAGAGACCCAGTACTTC. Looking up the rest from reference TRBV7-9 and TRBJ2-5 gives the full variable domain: DTGVSQNPRHKITKRGQNVTFRCDPISEHNRLYWYRQTLGQGPEFLTYFQNEAQLEKSRLLSDRFSAERPKGSFSTLEIQRTEQGDSAMYLCASSLIHAEGGETQYFGPGTRLLVL.

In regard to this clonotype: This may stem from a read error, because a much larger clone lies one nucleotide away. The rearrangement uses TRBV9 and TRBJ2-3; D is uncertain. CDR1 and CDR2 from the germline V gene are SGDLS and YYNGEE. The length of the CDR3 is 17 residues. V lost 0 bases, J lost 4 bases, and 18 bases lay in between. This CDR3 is CASSVGVTARLADTQYF. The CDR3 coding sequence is TGTGCCAGCAGCGTAGGGGTAACAGCGAGACTCGCAGATACGCAGTATTTT.

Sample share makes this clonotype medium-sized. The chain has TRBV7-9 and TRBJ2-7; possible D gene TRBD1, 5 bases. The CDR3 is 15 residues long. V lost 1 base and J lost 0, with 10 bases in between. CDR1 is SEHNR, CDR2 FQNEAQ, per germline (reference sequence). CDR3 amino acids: CASSLVQGSSYEQYF. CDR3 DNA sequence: TGTGCCAGCAGCTTAGTTCAGGGAAGCTCCTACGAGCAGTACTTC.

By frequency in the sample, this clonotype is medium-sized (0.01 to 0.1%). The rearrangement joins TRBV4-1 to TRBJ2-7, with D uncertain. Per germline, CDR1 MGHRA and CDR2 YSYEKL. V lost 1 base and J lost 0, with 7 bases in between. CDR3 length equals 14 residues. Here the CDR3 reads CASSQGDGSYEQYF. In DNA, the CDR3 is TGCGCCAGCAGCCAAGGAGACGGCTCCTACGAGCAGTACTTC.